This T cell receptor (beta chain) originates from a study of blood T cells in healthy people across ages. A J-beta primer mix and a sample-barcoded 5' primer were used in a second PCR of roughly 6 to 12 cycles. TCRdb recomputed calls from the 5' RACE reads with MiXCR, one row per CDR3 protein. This sample has around 780,000 distinct CDR3 sequences, with approximately 24% found just once. Germline CDR1 is MDHEN and CDR2 is SYDVKM. Deletions cut 11 bases from V and 5 bases from J, with 15 bases between. This CDR3 contains 12 residues. These sequences were also reported in another study, on T cells of mothers and their children. In that study: The search for persistent microchimeric T cell clones detected none.

This clonotype originated in a boy aged 10-17 years in good health. The chain is built from TRBV28 and TRBJ1-2, with D uncertain. Sequenced: blood. CDR3 sequence (DNA): TGTGCCCTCTCTGGGCAGCAGTATGGCTACACCTTC. Encoded protein: CALSGQQYGYTF.